The T cell receptor (beta chain) described here comes from a study of T cells in localized non-small cell lung cancer. Study-wide results and caveats: Uninvolved adjacent lung, not tumor, had the highest T cell clonality. In adjacent lung, a median roughly 58 of the top 100 tumor clones were found.

Data came from immunoSEQ multiplex PCR; TCRdb stores just in-frame clones and leaves some out. The sample includes some 5,000 clones, around 30% seen only once; the top ten take 9.3%. Comment on this clone: Its antigen remains unidentified.

Trimming at V came to 6 bases and at J to 15 bases, leaving 7 bases not matched to a gene. The CDR3 length is 11 residues. CDR1 and CDR2 (germline): MRHNA, SNTAGT. The rearrangement joins TRBV6-4 to TRBJ2-1, with 8 bases matching TRBD2. The sample was lung tumor tissue, taken before any cancer treatment. The TCR sequence derives from a woman aged 35 to 69 with stage II squamous cell lung carcinoma. This CDR3 reads CASRGERELFF. CDR3 coding DNA: TGTGCCAGCAGGGGGGAGCGGGAGTTGTTCTTC.